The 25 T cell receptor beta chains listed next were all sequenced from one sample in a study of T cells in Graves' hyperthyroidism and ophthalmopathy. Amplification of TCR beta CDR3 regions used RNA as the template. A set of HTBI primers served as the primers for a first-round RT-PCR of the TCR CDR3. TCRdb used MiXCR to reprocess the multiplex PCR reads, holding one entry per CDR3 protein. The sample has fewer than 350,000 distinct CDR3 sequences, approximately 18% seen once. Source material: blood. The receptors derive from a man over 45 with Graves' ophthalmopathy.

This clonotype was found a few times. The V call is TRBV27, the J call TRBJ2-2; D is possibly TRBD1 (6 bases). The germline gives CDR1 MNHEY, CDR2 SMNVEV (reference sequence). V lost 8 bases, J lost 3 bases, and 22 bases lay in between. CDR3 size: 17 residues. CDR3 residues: CASRNALQGRDTGELFF. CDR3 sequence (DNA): TGTGCCAGCCGAAACGCGTTACAGGGTCGGGACACCGGGGAGCTGTTTTTT.

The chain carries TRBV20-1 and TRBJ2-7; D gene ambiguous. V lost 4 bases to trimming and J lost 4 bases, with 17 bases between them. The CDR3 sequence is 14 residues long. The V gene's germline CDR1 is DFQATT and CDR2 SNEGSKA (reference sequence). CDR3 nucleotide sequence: TGCAGTGCTACCCCCGGAACAAAAACTTACGAGCAGTACTTC. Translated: CSATPGTKTYEQYF.

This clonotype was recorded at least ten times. The CDR3 DNA reads TGTGCCAGCAGGGCTGACAGGGGAGGCCAGCCCCAGCATTTT. This encodes CASRADRGGQPQHF. The gene calls are TRBV2 and TRBJ1-5; 8 bases fit TRBD1. Losses at the gene ends were 6 bases for V and 7 bases for J; bases not matched to a gene: 8. The CDR3 has 14 amino acids. Germline lookup yields CDR1 SNHLY and CDR2 FYNNEI. The full variable domain, with the rest looked up from reference TRBV2 and TRBJ1-5, is EPEVTQTPSHQVTQMGQEVILRCVPISNHLYFYWYRQILGQKVEFLVSFYNNEISEKSEIFDDQFSVERPDGSNFTLKIRSTKLEDSAMYFCASRADRGGQPQHFGDGTRLSIL.

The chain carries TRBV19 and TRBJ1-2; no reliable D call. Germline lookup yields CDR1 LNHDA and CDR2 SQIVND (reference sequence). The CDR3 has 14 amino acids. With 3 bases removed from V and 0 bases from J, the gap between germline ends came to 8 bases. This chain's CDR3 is CASSITGANYGYTF. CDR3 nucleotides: TGTGCCAGTAGTATTACGGGAGCTAACTATGGCTACACCTTC.

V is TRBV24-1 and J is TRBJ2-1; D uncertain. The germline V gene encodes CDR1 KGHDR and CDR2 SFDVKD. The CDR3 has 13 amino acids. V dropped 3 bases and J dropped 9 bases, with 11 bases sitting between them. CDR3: CATSDPHRGEQFF. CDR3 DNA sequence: TGTGCCACCAGTGATCCTCACCGTGGTGAGCAGTTCTTC.

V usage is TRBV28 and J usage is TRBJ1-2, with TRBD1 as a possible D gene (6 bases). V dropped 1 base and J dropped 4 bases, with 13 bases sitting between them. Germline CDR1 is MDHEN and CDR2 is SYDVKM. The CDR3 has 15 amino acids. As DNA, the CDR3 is TGTGCCAGCAGTTTATTACCCAGGGGCCCCTATGGCTACACCTTC. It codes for CASSLLPRGPYGYTF.

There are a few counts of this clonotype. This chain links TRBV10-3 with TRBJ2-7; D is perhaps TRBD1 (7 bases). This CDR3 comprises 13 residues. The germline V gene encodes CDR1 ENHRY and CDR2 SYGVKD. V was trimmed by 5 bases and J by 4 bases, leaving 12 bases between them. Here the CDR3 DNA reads TGTGCCATCAGTCCTCCAGGGGGGTACGAGCAGTACTTC. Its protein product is CAISPPGGYEQYF.

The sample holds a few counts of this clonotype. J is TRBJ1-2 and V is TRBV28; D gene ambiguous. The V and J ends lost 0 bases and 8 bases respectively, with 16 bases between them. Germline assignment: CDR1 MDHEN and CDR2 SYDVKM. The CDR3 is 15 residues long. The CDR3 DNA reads TGTGCCAGCAGTTTATGGGCAGACCGACCTGGAGGCTACACCTTC. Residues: CASSLWADRPGGYTF.

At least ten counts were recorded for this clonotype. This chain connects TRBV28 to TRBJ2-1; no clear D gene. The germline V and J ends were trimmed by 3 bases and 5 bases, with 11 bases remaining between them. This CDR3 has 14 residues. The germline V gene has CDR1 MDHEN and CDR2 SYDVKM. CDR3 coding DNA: TGTGCCAGCAGTTTCCCCTACCTTGACAATGAGCAGTTCTTC. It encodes CASSFPYLDNEQFF.

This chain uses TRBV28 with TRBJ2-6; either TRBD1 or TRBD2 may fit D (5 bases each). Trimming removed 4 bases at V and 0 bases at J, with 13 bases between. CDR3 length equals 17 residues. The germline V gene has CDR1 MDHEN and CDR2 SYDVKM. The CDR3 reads CASSSMGVGSGANVLTF. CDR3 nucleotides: TGTGCCAGCAGTTCCATGGGGGTCGGCTCTGGGGCCAACGTCCTGACTTTC.

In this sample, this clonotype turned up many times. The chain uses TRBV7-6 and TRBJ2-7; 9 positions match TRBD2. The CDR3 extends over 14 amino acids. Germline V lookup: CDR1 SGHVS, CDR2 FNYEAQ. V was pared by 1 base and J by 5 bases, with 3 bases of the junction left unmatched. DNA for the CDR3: TGTGCCAGCAGCTTAGTAGCGGGAGACCACGAGCAGTACTTC. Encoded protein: CASSLVAGDHEQYF.

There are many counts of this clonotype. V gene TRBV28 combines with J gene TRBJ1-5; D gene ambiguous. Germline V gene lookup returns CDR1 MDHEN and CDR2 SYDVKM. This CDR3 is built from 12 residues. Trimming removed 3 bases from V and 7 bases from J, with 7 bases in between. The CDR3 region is CASSLGEQPQHF. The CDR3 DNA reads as TGTGCCAGCAGTTTGGGAGAACAGCCCCAGCATTTT.

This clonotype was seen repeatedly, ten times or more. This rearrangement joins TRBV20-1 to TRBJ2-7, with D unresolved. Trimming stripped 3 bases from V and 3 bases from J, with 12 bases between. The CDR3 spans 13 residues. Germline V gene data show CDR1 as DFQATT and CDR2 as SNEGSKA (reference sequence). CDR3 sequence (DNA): TGCAGTGCTAGGGCGACACAACGCTACGAGCAGTACTTC. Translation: CSARATQRYEQYF.

The DNA of the CDR3 is TGTGCCAGTAGGTCAACAGCCAGGGGGTTCAACACCGGGGAGCTGTTTTTT. Translating it yields CASRSTARGFNTGELFF. V is TRBV19 and J is TRBJ2-2; 7 bases match TRBD1. Germline loops: CDR1 LNHDA, CDR2 SQIVND (reference sequence). Trimming removed 6 bases from V and 2 bases from J; junction bases left unmatched: 12. The CDR3 consists of 17 residues.

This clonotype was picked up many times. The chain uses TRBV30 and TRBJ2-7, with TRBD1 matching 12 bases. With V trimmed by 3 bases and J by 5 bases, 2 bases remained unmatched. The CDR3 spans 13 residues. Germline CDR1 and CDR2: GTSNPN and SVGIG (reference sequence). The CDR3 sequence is CAWRGQGANEQYF. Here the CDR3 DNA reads TGTGCCTGGAGGGGACAGGGGGCGAACGAGCAGTACTTC.

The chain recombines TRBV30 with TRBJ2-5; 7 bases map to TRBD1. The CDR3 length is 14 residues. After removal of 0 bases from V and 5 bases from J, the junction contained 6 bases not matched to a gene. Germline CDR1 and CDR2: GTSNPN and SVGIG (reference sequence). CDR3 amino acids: CAWSVTGVEETQYF. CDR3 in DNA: TGTGCCTGGAGTGTTACAGGGGTGGAGGAGACCCAGTACTTC.

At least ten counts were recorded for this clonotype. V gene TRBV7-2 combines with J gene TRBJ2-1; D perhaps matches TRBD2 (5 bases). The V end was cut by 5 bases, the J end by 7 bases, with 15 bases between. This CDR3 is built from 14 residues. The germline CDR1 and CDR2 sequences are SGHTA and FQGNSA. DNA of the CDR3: TGTGCCAGCAGCATGGAGGTAGGAAGGAATGAGCAGTTCTTC. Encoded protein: CASSMEVGRNEQFF. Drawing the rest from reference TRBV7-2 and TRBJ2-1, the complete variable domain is GAGVSQSPSNKVTEKGKDVELRCDPISGHTALYWYRQSLGQGLEFLIYFQGNSAPDKSGLPSDRFSAERTGGSVSTLTIQRTQQEDSAVYLCASSMEVGRNEQFFGPGTRLTVL.

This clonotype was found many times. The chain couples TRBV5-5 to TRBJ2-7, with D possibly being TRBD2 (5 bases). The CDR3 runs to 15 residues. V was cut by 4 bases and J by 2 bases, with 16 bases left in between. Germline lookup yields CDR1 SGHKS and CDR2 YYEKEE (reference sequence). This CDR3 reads CASSATMGSTYEQYF. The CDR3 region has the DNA TGTGCCAGCAGCGCTACCATGGGGAGCACCTACGAGCAGTACTTC. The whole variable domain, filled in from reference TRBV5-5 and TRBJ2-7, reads DAGVTQSPTHLIKTRGQQVTLRCSPISGHKSVSWYQQVLGQGPQFIFQYYEKEERGRGNFPDRFSARQFPNYSSELNVNALLLGDSALYLCASSATMGSTYEQYFGPGTRLTVT.

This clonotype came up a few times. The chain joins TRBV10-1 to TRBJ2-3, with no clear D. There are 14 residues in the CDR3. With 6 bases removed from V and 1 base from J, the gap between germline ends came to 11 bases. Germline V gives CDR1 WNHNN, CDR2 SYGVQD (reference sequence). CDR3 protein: CASRSGSGTDTQYF. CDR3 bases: TGCGCCAGCAGGTCTGGGTCGGGCACAGATACGCAGTATTTT.

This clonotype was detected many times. CDR3: CASSGGGGTRAFF. The CDR3 nucleotides read TGTGCCAGCAGCGGCGGGGGCGGAACAAGGGCTTTCTTT. The rearrangement joins TRBV11-2 to TRBJ1-1; D is possibly TRBD1 (6 bases). Germline V gene sequence: CDR1 SGHAT, CDR2 FQNNGV. V was shortened by 5 bases and J by 11 bases, with 18 bases between the two germline ends. The length of the CDR3 is 13 residues.

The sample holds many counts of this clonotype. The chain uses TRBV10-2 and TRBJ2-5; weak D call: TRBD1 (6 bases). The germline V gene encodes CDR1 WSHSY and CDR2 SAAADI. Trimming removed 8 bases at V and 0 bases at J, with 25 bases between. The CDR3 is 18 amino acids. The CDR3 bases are TGCGCCAGCGCGACAGGACGCCTATCCCAGCCTTACCAAGAGACCCAGTACTTC. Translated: CASATGRLSQPYQETQYF.

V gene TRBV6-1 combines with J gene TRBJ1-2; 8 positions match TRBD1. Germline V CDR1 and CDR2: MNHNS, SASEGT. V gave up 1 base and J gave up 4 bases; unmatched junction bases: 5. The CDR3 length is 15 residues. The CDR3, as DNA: TGTGCCAGCAGTGAAGATCTAGGGACAGGCTATGGCTACACCTTC. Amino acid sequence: CASSEDLGTGYGYTF.

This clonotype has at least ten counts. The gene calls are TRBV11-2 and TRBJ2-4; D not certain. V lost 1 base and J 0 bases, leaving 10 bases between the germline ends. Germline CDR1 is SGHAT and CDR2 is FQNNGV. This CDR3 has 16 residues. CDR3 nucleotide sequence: TGTGCCAGCAGCTTAGTCGGGCAGAGAGCCAAAAACATTCAGTACTTC. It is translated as CASSLVGQRAKNIQYF.

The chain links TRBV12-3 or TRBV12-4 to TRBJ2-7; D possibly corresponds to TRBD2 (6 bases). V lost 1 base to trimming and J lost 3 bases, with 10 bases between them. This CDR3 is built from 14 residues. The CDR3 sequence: CASSLGEAYYEQYF. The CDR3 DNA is TGTGCCAGCAGTTTAGGGGAGGCGTACTACGAGCAGTACTTC.

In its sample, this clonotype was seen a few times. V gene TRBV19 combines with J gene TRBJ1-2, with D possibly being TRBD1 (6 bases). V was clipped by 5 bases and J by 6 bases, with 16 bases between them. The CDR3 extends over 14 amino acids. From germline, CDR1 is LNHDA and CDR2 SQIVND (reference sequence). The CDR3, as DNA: TGTGCCAGTAGTGAACAGGGAGACGGGCATGGCTACACCTTC. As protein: CASSEQGDGHGYTF.